This T cell receptor beta chain was found in a study of blood T cell repertoires in COVID-19. Looked up from germline, CDR1 is SGHTA and CDR2 is FQGNSA. The V and J ends lost 4 bases and 5 bases respectively, with 15 bases between them. The CDR3 has 14 amino acids. Clones were sequenced by immunoSEQ multiplex PCR, and TCRdb holds only the in-frame ones, with some missing. This sample has roughly 140,000 clones, with 75% to 85% found just once. Source material: peripheral blood. The TCR sequence derives from a man aged 55-75 years with acute or convalescent COVID-19. The chain is built from TRBV7-2 and TRBJ2-7; D perhaps matches TRBD1 (5 bases). Written as DNA, the CDR3 is TGTGCCAGCAGCTCGCAGGGTTGGCTGAACGAGCAGTACTTC. Translation: CASSSQGWLNEQYF. The full variable domain, its missing parts supplied by reference TRBV7-2 and TRBJ2-7, is GAGVSQSPSNKVTEKGKDVELRCDPISGHTALYWYRQSLGQGLEFLIYFQGNSAPDKSGLPSDRFSAERTGGSVSTLTIQRTQQEDSAVYLCASSSQGWLNEQYFGPGTRLTVT.